A single T cell receptor (beta chain) is shown here with its context. The V end lost 3 bases, the J end lost 0 bases, and 12 bases lay between the germline ends. The CDR3 is 16 amino acids. The V gene's germline CDR1 is ENHRY and CDR2 SYGVKD. These data come from a study of TIL therapy for anti-PD-1-resistant metastatic lung cancer. Study in general: Median tumor PD-L1 proportion score was 5.5% to 6.5%. Most patients had lung adenocarcinoma; a few tumors were EGFR-mutant, two ALK-rearranged; half smoked currently or formerly.

Stated time point: pre-treatment sample, taken before nivolumab and TIL therapy. The libraries were made with immunoSEQ v3. Libraries were prepared by immunoSEQ multiplex PCR; TCRdb keeps only in-frame clonotypes and omits some of them. The table records about 36,000 clones, less than 75% of them present only once. This TCR was sampled from a person aged 25 to 80 with non-small cell lung cancer. The sample was blood, taken at baseline. The chain has TRBV10-3 and TRBJ2-4; no definite D call. In DNA, the CDR3 is TGTGCCATCAGTGACCTTTTCACTGCAGCCAAAAACATTCAGTACTTC. Protein: CAISDLFTAAKNIQYF.